This TCR beta chain was sequenced during a study of monozygotic twins with cystic fibrosis. About the study: Libraries were built from around 3 micrograms of fragmented DNA using around 16 PCR cycles.

The V end lost 6 bases, the J end lost 4 bases, and 15 bases lay between the germline ends. The germline gives CDR1 MNHEY, CDR2 SVGAGI. CDR3 length: 15 amino acids. Clones were read by immunoSEQ multiplex PCR, and TCRdb kept only the in-frame ones, dropping some. The sample shows 8,000 to 10,000 clones, about 98% of them seen only once. Sequenced material: blood. The sequence derives from a girl aged 2-10 years with cystic fibrosis. The V and J genes are TRBV6-5 and TRBJ2-2; D call uncertain. CDR3 in DNA: TGTGCCAGCAGATCTGTGGGCGTGAGCACCGGGGAGCTGTTTTTT. As protein: CASRSVGVSTGELFF.